The sequence of this TCR beta chain was determined in a study of T cell repertoires in cytomegalovirus infection. Looking at the study overall: CMV infection together with matching HLA type was indicated by public TCR beta signatures.

Broader study findings: CMV-specific HLA-C-restricted TCR beta clonotypes dominated the ex vivo response. Based on cumulative public TCR beta family frequency, carriers of CMV plus the relevant HLA were identified.

MiXCR, run by TCRdb on the reads, gives a single entry per CDR3 protein. The data hold around 280,000 distinct CDR3 sequences, with approximately 13% observed a single time. This CDR3 spans 16 amino acids. The V gene's germline CDR1 is SGHNT and CDR2 YENEEA. V dropped 4 bases and J dropped 4; count of bases not matched to a gene: 4. Comment on this clonotype: What it recognizes is unknown.

The sequence came from a human donor in good health (CMV status not recorded). Some clones in this sample may be carry-over from other donors' samples. This rearrangement joins TRBV11-3 to TRBJ2-4; 13 bases agree with TRBD2. Input material: PBMCs. The CDR3 nucleotides are TGTGCCAGCAGCTCCGGGACTAGCGGGGTGAAAAACATTCAGTACTTC. Protein: CASSSGTSGVKNIQYF.